This T cell receptor beta chain was captured in a study of T cell repertoires in cytomegalovirus infection. Study summary: Indications of both CMV infection and matching HLA type were provided by public TCR beta signatures.

TCRdb re-called the reads through MiXCR, storing one row per CDR3 protein. Of 480,000 or so distinct CDR3 sequences in the sample, approximately 11% were seen once. V shed 6 bases and J 4 bases; nucleotides not matched to a gene: 4. The CDR3 totals 12 residues. The germline V gene encodes CDR1 SQVTM and CDR2 ANQGSEA. This chain joins TRBV29-1 and TRBJ2-5, with 8 nucleotides matching TRBD1. This receptor was identified in a human donor in good health (CMV status not recorded). Some clones in this sample may be carry-over from other donors' samples. Material for sequencing was PBMCs. CDR3 DNA sequence: TGCAGCGTCTGGACAGGGCGAGAGACCCAGTACTTC. Protein sequence: CSVWTGRETQYF.